The 9 T cell receptor beta chains below were found in one sample sequenced in a study of CD8 T cells in Susac syndrome. The RNA, roughly 0.5 to 1 ug, was put through reverse transcription using random hexamers. TCRdb ran MiXCR on the immunoSEQ multiplex PCR reads and lists one entry per CDR3 protein. The top ten hold about 0.1% of the sample, which has over 150,000 distinct CDR3 sequences, roughly 94% seen once. The sequencing input was CD4+ T cells from PBMCs. The receptors come from a human donor with Susac syndrome.

The chain combines TRBV14 with TRBJ1-2; no firm D call. The germline V gene has CDR1 SGHDN and CDR2 FVKESK. The CDR3 runs 14 residues. V lost 5 bases to trimming and J lost 3 bases, with 13 bases between them. This CDR3 reads CASSYGSGDYGYTF. The CDR3 DNA reads as TGTGCCAGCAGCTATGGTTCTGGGGACTATGGCTACACCTTC. The full variable domain, with the rest looked up from reference TRBV14 and TRBJ1-2, is EAGVTQFPSHSVIEKGQTVTLRCDPISGHDNLYWYRRVMGKEIKFLLHFVKESKQDESGMPNNRFLAERTGGTYSTLKVQPAELEDSGVYFCASSYGSGDYGYTFGSGTRLTVV.

V is TRBV6-2 or TRBV6-3 and J is TRBJ1-3, with D unresolved. This CDR3 spans 13 amino acids. The V end was cut by 6 bases, the J end by 6 bases, with 12 bases between. Germline V gene data show CDR1 as MNHEY and CDR2 as SVGEGT. The CDR3 nucleotides read TGTGCCAGCAGCTACCGGCTTGAAAACACCATATATTTT. As protein: CASSYRLENTIYF.

This clonotype appeared once. The chain joins TRBV3-1 to TRBJ1-1; D is unclear. Germline V gene lookup returns CDR1 LGHDT and CDR2 YNNKEL (reference sequence). The ends were cut back, 1 base at V and 0 bases at J, with 12 bases in the middle. The CDR3 loop spans 16 amino acids. The CDR3, as DNA: TGTGCCAGCAGCCAAGGACCCGCCAGGTTGAACACTGAAGCTTTCTTT. Amino acids: CASSQGPARLNTEAFF.

The chain combines TRBV2 with TRBJ2-2; 12 positions match TRBD2. Germline CDR1 and CDR2: SNHLY and FYNNEI. The CDR3 is made up of 15 amino acids. Trimming cost V 6 bases and J 5 bases; bases outside gene matches: 4. The CDR3 DNA follows: TGTGCCAGCAGGACTAGCGGGAGTAATACCGGGGAGCTGTTTTTT. Amino acid sequence: CASRTSGSNTGELFF.

The chain carries TRBV20-1 and TRBJ1-5; 8 bases line up with TRBD1. The CDR3 length is 13 residues. From germline, CDR1 is DFQATT and CDR2 SNEGSKA (reference sequence). V gave up 5 bases and J gave up 5 bases; unmatched junction bases: 5. CDR3 DNA sequence: TGCAGTGCTGCCGGACAGGGAGATCAGCCCCAGCATTTT. Amino acid sequence: CSAAGQGDQPQHF.

J is TRBJ1-3 and V is TRBV30; D gene uncertain. The CDR3 has 13 residues. CDR1 GTSNPN and CDR2 SVGIG come from the germline V gene (reference sequence). Trimming stripped 2 bases from V and 0 bases from J, with 5 bases between. CDR3 nucleotides: TGTGCCTGGAGTATGGCCTCTGGAAACACCATATATTTT. Amino acid sequence: CAWSMASGNTIYF. Using reference TRBV30 and TRBJ1-3 for the parts outside the CDR3, the full variable domain is SQTIHQWPATLVQPVGSPLSLECTVEGTSNPNLYWYRQAAGRGLQLLFYSVGIGQISSEVPQNLSASRPQDRQFILSSKKLLLSDSGFYLCAWSMASGNTIYFGEGSWLTVV.

The chain combines TRBV20-1 with TRBJ2-1, with 9 bases that match TRBD2. This CDR3 contains 14 residues. With V trimmed by 5 bases and J by 4 bases, 6 bases remained unmatched. The V gene's germline CDR1 is DFQATT and CDR2 SNEGSKA (reference sequence). CDR3 bases: TGCAGTGCTTCTAGCGGGATACCGTACAATGAGCAGTTCTTC. Its translation is CSASSGIPYNEQFF.

The V and J genes are TRBV28 and TRBJ2-7, with D perhaps matching TRBD1 (6 bases). The CDR3 loop spans 14 amino acids. Trimming shortened V by 5 bases and J by 3 bases, and 14 bases separated the two germline ends. Germline-derived CDR1 and CDR2 are MDHEN and SYDVKM. CDR3 sequence reads: CASSETGTNYEQYF. As DNA, the CDR3 is TGTGCCAGCAGTGAGACCGGGACAAACTACGAGCAGTACTTC.

The chain couples TRBV20-1 to TRBJ2-7; D uncertain. There are 12 residues in the CDR3. With 3 bases removed from V and 0 bases from J, the gap between germline ends came to 6 bases. Per germline, CDR1 DFQATT and CDR2 SNEGSKA (reference sequence). The CDR3 reads CSARGNSYEQYF. CDR3 nucleotide sequence: TGCAGTGCTAGGGGCAACTCCTACGAGCAGTACTTC.